A single sample is the source of the 4 T cell receptor beta chains below, sequenced in a study of Graves' ophthalmopathy and Graves' hyperthyroidism. TCR beta CDR3 regions were amplified from RNA transcripts. First-round RT-PCR used HTBI primers; second-round multiplex PCR followed. TCRdb re-called the multiplex PCR reads through MiXCR, storing one row per CDR3 protein. The sample lists about 480,000 distinct CDR3 sequences; approximately 14% were seen once. Sequencing was carried out using blood. The receptors were gathered from a woman between 25 and 40 years old with Graves' ophthalmopathy.

This clonotype was seen ten or more times. The rearrangement uses TRBV20-1 and TRBJ2-7, with 8 bases fitting TRBD1. There are 11 residues in the CDR3. V trimming: 5 bases; J trimming: 4 bases; junction bases outside the gene matches: 1. The germline gives CDR1 DFQATT, CDR2 SNEGSKA (reference sequence). The CDR3 bases are TGCAGTGCTGGACAGGGTTACGAGCAGTACTTC. Protein product: CSAGQGYEQYF.

In regard to this clonotype: The junction and the germline gene differ at one end; a read error may be behind it. The chain has TRBV6-4 and TRBJ2-2, with 8 bases that match TRBD1. Germline V CDR1 and CDR2: MRHNA, SNTAGT. CDR3 size: 13 residues. The CDR3 region is CATSITGGRELFF. CDR3 nucleotides: TGTGCCACCAGTATAACAGGGGGAAGGGAGCTGTTTTTT.

At least ten counts were recorded for this clonotype. The V call is TRBV28, the J call TRBJ1-2; a possible D gene is TRBD1 (5 bases). The ends were cut back, 4 bases at V and 5 bases at J, with 14 bases in the middle. CDR3 length equals 14 residues. Germline CDR1 and CDR2: MDHEN and SYDVKM. The CDR3 region has the DNA TGTGCCAGCAGTTCGCGAAGCGGGACGTATGGCTACACCTTC. Translation: CASSSRSGTYGYTF.

This clonotype has a count of ten or more. This chain uses TRBV20-1 with TRBJ2-5; a possible D gene is TRBD1 (5 bases). The V gene lost 3 bases and the J gene lost 6 bases, with 17 bases spanning the gap. The CDR3 contains 14 residues. CDR1 is DFQATT, CDR2 SNEGSKA, per germline (reference sequence). CDR3 amino acids: CSARDVVGPKTQYF. CDR3 bases: TGCAGTGCTAGGGACGTCGTGGGGCCGAAGACCCAGTACTTC.